Listed here are 9 T cell receptor beta chains from one sample, sequenced in a study of T cell responses to AZD1222 COVID-19 vaccine. The assay was immunoSEQ multiplex PCR, and TCRdb's table has in-frame clones only and misses some. In the table there are under 150,000 clones, approximately 90% of which are singletons. The starting material was peripheral blood, obtained on day 0 of AZD1222 vaccination. These receptors originate from an adult in good health.

This chain links TRBV6-6 with TRBJ1-2; D is undetermined. In germline, CDR1 is MNHNY, CDR2 SVGAGI (reference sequence). The CDR3 has 10 residues. Trimming took off 6 bases at V and 3 bases at J, with 2 bases between the two ends. Written as DNA, the CDR3 is TGTGCCAGCAGCGACTATGGCTACACCTTC. Translation: CASSDYGYTF.

The chain links TRBV6-5 to TRBJ1-3; D is ambiguous. Germline V lookup: CDR1 MNHEY, CDR2 SVGAGI. CDR3 length: 16 residues. V was pared by 2 bases and J by 0 bases, with 11 bases between. The CDR3 region has the DNA TGTGCCAGCAGTTACGCCCAGGTCTCCTCTGGAAACACCATATATTTT. This sequence encodes CASSYAQVSSGNTIYF.

The chain is built from TRBV13 and TRBJ1-1; TRBD1 is a possible D gene (5 bases). The CDR3 extends over 13 amino acids. Germline CDR1 PRHDT, CDR2 FYEKMQ (reference sequence). V was cut by 1 base and J by 6 bases, with 9 bases left in between. DNA for the CDR3: TGTGCCAGCAGCTTAGTGGGCAGGGCTGAAGCTTTCTTT. Encoded protein: CASSLVGRAEAFF.

V gene TRBV7-6 combines with J gene TRBJ2-1; the match to TRBD2 covers 9 bases. This CDR3 is built from 14 residues. V lost 4 bases to trimming and J lost 6 bases; unmatched junction nucleotides: 4. Germline-derived CDR1 and CDR2 are SGHVS and FNYEAQ. CDR3 DNA: TGTGCCAGCAGCTGGGCGGGGGGGCCCAATGAGCAGTTCTTC. It encodes CASSWAGGPNEQFF.

The CDR3 here is CASSLLGGGAINEQFF. CDR3 in DNA: TGTGCCAGCAGTTTACTGGGCGGGGGGGCAATTAATGAGCAGTTCTTC. This rearrangement joins TRBV27 to TRBJ2-1; 9 nucleotides agree with TRBD2. J lost 7 bases, V lost 2 bases, and 9 bases had no gene match. The CDR3 loop spans 16 amino acids. Germline values: CDR1 MNHEY, CDR2 SMNVEV (reference sequence).

There are a few counts of this clone. The V and J genes are TRBV7-9 and TRBJ1-5, with D possibly matching TRBD1 (5 bases). Between the trimmed V and J ends, which lost 4 bases and 7 bases, there was a span of 8 bases. CDR3 length: 12 amino acids. CDR1 is SEHNR, CDR2 FQNEAQ, per germline (reference sequence). The CDR3 region is CASSSGSQPQHF. The CDR3 region has the DNA TGTGCCAGCAGCTCAGGGTCCCAGCCCCAGCATTTT.

The chain employs TRBV5-6 and TRBJ1-2, with no clear D. Per the germline V gene, CDR1 is SGHDT and CDR2 is YYEEEE. V was trimmed by 0 bases and J by 4 bases, leaving 7 bases between them. The CDR3 spans 13 residues. The CDR3 region has the DNA TGTGCCAGCAGCTTGGACAGAGGCTATGGCTACACCTTC. Protein sequence: CASSLDRGYGYTF.

The chain joins TRBV5-1 to TRBJ1-2, with 7 positions matching TRBD1. The CDR3 contains 15 residues. V trimming: 2 bases; J trimming: 7 bases; junction bases outside the gene matches: 11. Germline V lookup: CDR1 SGHRS, CDR2 YFSETQ. The CDR3 region is CASSFGQAPPVGYTF. In DNA form, the CDR3 reads TGCGCCAGCAGCTTTGGACAGGCCCCTCCGGTTGGCTACACCTTC.

The chain is built from TRBV5-1 and TRBJ1-6, with D possibly being TRBD1 (5 bases). This CDR3 is built from 15 residues. Trimming removed 2 bases at V and 10 bases at J, with 16 bases between. The germline gives CDR1 SGHRS, CDR2 YFSETQ. The CDR3 sequence is CASSLGSSRDSPLHF. In nucleotides, the CDR3 is TGCGCCAGCAGCTTAGGCAGTTCAAGGGACTCACCCCTCCACTTT.